This T cell receptor (beta chain) was retrieved from a study of tumor-infiltrating lymphocytes in primary liver carcinoma. Findings and caveats of the study: Less overlap was seen in tumor-adjacent and tumor-blood pairs than in tumor region pairs. Among top clones, only about 7-25% appeared in all five tumor regions. Tumor top-250-clone fractions significantly exceeded those of blood (p = 0.039).

The tissue used was unsorted bulk material of roughly 17-34 mg. RNA and DNA were co-extracted from it with the AllPrep DNA/RNA mini kit. By surgical resection, the patients were treated for their primary liver carcinoma. From around 500 ng of total RNA, TCR beta-specific cDNA was reverse-transcribed using a constant-region primer. Libraries covering TCR beta were generated through three nested multiplex PCR rounds (using a slightly modified ARM-PCR). A C-beta reverse primer and TRBV1-TRBV30 forward primers served in each of the first two PCR rounds, at about 9 cycles apiece. TCRdb re-derived calls from the multiplex PCR reads in MiXCR, one entry per CDR3 protein. The table records tens of thousands of distinct CDR3 sequences, about 64% of them present only once. This CDR3 has 15 amino acids. Trimming removed 4 bases from V and 0 bases from J, with 12 bases in between. Germline assignment: CDR1 SGHRS and CDR2 YFSETQ.

Comments on this clonotype: The antigen is unknown. This may be a read error: a much more frequent sequence differs by one nucleotide.

This chain uses TRBV5-1 with TRBJ2-3; D is ambiguous. Sample: liver tumor tissue from sampling region 4. Subset of the sample: tumor region T4, right-lateral pole. The source is a woman aged 60-70 years with primary liver carcinoma and hepatitis B virus infection. Here the CDR3 DNA reads TGCGCCAGCAGCACGAGACTGTTAAGCACAGATACGCAGTATTTT. It translates to CASSTRLLSTDTQYF.